This T cell receptor (beta chain) came from a study of shared clonotypes between healthy human individuals (dated by TCRdb to the early 2020s). With respect to the entire study: A couple of women and a few men aged 18 to 49 years were included in the cohort. The study deeply sequenced blood TCR repertoires of several healthy adults to estimate repertoire size and the extent of clonotype sharing between individuals. To increase sequencing depth and limit assay-specific biases, different laboratories used diverse techniques to prepare libraries and sequence TCR repertoires. Leukapheresis yielded between about 0.94 and 8.9 billion PBMCs per donor.

Study-wide findings and limitations: Sampling was restricted to blood, and TCR repertoires in tissue are likely to differ from TCR repertoires in blood. Pairwise subsampling indicated that sequencing depth was expected to affect the degree of clonotype sharing among donors. The small number of donors limited the genetic and exposure-history diversity represented.

The donors were healthy, HIV-negative adults with no recently reported acute infections or vaccinations. Every donor was a Caucasian adult residing in Nashville, Tennessee, USA. For unsorted samples, roughly 91 million PBMCs were counted, and genomic DNA was extracted using the QIAamp DNA Blood Mini kit. After blood collection by leukapheresis, PBMCs were isolated using Ficoll-Histopaque density gradient centrifugation and then cryopreserved in the vapor phase of liquid nitrogen. According to the germline V gene (reference sequence), CDR1 reads GTSNPN and CDR2 reads SVGIG. The CDR3 measures 14 amino acids from cysteine to phenylalanine. CDR3 DNA only is kept here, 42 bases in frame from base 1. TCR CDR3 regions were amplified from genomic DNA by multiplex PCR using the deep immunoSEQ assay. For each cell subset, the extracted genomic DNA was distributed evenly across all wells of several immunoSEQ 96-well plates, and each plate served as one replicate. Each replicate PCR for unsorted PBMC received roughly 300 ng genomic DNA, equal to about 30,000 T cell genomes. Genomic DNA from unsorted PBMC was sequenced over ten immunoSEQ deep assay plates. Purified libraries were measured with a Qubit 3.0 fluorometer, size-checked on a Bioanalyzer 2100, and measured again with the KAPA Library Quantification kit. A separate single-read 150-cycle Illumina NextSeq 550 flow cell was used to sequence each immunoSEQ 96-well plate. As for the authors' bioinformatics: Because only junctional sequences without quality scores were contained in the immunoSEQ output, filtering matching that applied to full-length reads could not be performed. To assign V/J genes and CDR3, sequences were annotated against IMGT germline references using PyIR, a Python wrapper for IgBLAST v1.9. Reads with weak V/J assignments (E-value above 1e-6), missing CDR3, stop codons, out-of-frame junctions, or ambiguous translated residues were removed. V3J clonotypes were defined as sequences sharing the same inferred V gene, J gene, and CDR3 amino acid sequence. Percentage overlap between repertoires was calculated by dividing the number of shared unique clonotypes by the size of the smaller repertoire. Three approaches were used to assess repertoire richness: RTK rarefaction, the Chao1 estimator, and Recon v2.1 estimates of unobserved clonotypes. Imported from immuneACCESS, the table was reduced by TCRdb to in-frame sequences with V and J called. These copies leave out some clones; in studies compared against another copy, an unresolved V gene accounts for under half, and the cause of the remainder is not known. That table supplies the V and J calls and clone size; D and trimming were determined from the DNA. This sample is represented by approximately 440,000 clones; around 77% of them were singletons. Together, the top ten hold around 12% of the sample.

This clone has at least ten counts. This clone's antigen is unknown. No quality values exist for individual bases; no much larger clone is one base distant. The TCR comes from a woman between 40 and 55 years old in good health. Some clones in this sample may be carry-over from other donors' samples. The chain links TRBV30 with TRBJ2-1, with the D gene uncertain. The specimen was PBMCs. The CDR3 corresponds to CALQRQSSYNEQFF. The DNA sequence follows: TGTGCGCTGCAAAGGCAGAGCTCCTACAATGAGCAGTTCTTC.